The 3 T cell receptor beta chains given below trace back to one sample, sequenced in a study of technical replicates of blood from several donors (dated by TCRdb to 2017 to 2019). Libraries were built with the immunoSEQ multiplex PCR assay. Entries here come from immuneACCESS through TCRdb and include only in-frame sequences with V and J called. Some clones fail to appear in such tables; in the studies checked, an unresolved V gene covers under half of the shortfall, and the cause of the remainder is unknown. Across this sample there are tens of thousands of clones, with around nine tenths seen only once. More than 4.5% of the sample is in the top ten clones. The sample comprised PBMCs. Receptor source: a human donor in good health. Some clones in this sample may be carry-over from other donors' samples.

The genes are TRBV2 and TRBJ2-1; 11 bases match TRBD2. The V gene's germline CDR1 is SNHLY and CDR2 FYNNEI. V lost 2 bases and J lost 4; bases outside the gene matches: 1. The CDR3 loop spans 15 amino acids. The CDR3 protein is CASSETSGRYNEQFF. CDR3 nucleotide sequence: TGTGCCAGCAGTGAAACTAGCGGGAGATACAATGAGCAGTTCTTC.

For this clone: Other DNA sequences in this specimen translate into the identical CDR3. CDR3 bases: TGTGCCAGCAGTTTGGGTGGGGCCAATCAGCCCCAGCATTTT. Its translation: CASSLGGANQPQHF. The V call is TRBV27, the J call TRBJ1-5; D is perhaps TRBD1 (5 bases). Germline CDR1 reads MNHEY; CDR2 reads SMNVEV (reference sequence). With 3 bases removed from V and 3 bases from J, the gap between germline ends came to 9 bases. The CDR3 extends over 14 amino acids.

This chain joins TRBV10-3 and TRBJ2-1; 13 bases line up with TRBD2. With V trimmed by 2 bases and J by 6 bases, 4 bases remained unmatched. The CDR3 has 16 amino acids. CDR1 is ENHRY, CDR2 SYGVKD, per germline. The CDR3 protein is CAISERGLAGVNEQFF. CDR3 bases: TGTGCCATCAGTGAGCGTGGACTAGCGGGAGTCAATGAGCAGTTCTTC.